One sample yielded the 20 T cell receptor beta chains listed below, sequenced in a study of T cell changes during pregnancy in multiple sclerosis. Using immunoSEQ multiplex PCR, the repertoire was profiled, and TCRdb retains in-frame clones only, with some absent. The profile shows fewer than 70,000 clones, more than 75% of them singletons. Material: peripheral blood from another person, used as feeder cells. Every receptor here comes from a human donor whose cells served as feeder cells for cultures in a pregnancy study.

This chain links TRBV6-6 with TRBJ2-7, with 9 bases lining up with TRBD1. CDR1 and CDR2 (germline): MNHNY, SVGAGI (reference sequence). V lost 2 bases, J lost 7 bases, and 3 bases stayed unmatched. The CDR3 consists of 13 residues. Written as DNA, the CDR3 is TGTGCCAGCAGTTACACGGGGACAGGGGAGCAGTACTTC. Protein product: CASSYTGTGEQYF.

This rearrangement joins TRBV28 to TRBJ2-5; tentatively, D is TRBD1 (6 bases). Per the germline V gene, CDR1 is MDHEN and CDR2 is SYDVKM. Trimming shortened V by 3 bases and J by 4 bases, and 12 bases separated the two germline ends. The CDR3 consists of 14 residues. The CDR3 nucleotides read TGTGCCAGCAGTTTTGCAGGGGACCGAGAGACCCAGTACTTC. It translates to CASSFAGDRETQYF.

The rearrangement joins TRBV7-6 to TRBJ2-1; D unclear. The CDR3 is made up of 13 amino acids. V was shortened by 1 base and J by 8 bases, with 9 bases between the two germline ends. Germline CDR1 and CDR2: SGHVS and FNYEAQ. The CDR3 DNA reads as TGTGCCAGCAGCTTAGACCTATTGTATGAGCAGTTCTTC. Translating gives CASSLDLLYEQFF.

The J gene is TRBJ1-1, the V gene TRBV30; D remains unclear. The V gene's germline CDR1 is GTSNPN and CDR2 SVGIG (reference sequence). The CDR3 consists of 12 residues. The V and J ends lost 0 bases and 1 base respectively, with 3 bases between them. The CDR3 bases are TGTGCCTGGAGTGTAGGGAACACTGAAGCTTTCTTT. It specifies CAWSVGNTEAFF. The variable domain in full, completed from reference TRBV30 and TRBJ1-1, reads SQTIHQWPATLVQPVGSPLSLECTVEGTSNPNLYWYRQAAGRGLQLLFYSVGIGQISSEVPQNLSASRPQDRQFILSSKKLLLSDSGFYLCAWSVGNTEAFFGQGTRLTVV.

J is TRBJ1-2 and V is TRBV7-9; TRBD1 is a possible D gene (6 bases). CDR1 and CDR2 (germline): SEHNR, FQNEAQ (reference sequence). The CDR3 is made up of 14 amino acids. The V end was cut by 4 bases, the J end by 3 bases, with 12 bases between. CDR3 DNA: TGTGCCAGCAGCTCCTCAGCAGGGGACTATGGCTACACCTTC. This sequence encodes CASSSSAGDYGYTF.

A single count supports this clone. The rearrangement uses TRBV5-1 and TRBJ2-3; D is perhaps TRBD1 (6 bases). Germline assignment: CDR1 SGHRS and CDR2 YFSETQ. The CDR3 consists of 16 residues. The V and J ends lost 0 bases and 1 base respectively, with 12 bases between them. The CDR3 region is CASSLAARGGTDTQYF. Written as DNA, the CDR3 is TGCGCCAGCAGCTTGGCGGCCAGGGGTGGCACAGATACGCAGTATTTT.

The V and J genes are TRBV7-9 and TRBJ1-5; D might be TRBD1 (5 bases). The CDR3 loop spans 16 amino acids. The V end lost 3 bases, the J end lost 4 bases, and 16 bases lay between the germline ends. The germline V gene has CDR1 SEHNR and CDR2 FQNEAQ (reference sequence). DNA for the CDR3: TGTGCCAGCAGCTTCACCCGCGGGGGTAGGAATCAGCCCCAGCATTTT. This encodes CASSFTRGGRNQPQHF.

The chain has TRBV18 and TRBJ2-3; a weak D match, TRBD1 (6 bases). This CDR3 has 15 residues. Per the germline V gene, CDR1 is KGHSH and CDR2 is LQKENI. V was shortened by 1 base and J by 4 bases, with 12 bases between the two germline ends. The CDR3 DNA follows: TGTGCCAGCTCACCACAACAACAGGGAGCAGATACGCAGTATTTT. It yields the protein CASSPQQQGADTQYF.

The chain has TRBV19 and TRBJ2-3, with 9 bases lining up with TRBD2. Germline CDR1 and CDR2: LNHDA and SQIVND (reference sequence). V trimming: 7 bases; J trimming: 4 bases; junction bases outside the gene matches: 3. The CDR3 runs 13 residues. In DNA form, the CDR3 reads TGTGCCAGTACCGTAGCGGGGGCAGATACGCAGTATTTT. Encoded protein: CASTVAGADTQYF.

The CDR3 sequence is CASSSGGLRETQYF. The CDR3 DNA reads TGTGCCAGCAGCTCCGGGGGCCTTCGGGAGACCCAGTACTTC. J is TRBJ2-5 and V is TRBV7-9; perhaps D is TRBD1 or TRBD2 (6 bases each). Germline CDR1 is SEHNR and CDR2 is FQNEAQ (reference sequence). The ends were cut back, 4 bases at V and 5 bases at J, with 14 bases in the middle. This CDR3 region has 14 residues.

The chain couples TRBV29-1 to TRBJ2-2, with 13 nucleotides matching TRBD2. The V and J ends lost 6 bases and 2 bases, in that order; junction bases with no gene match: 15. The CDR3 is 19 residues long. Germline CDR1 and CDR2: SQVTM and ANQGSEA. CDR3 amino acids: CSVAPRWGTSGTNTGELFF. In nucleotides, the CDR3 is TGCAGCGTCGCCCCCCGGTGGGGGACTAGCGGGACAAACACCGGGGAGCTGTTTTTT.

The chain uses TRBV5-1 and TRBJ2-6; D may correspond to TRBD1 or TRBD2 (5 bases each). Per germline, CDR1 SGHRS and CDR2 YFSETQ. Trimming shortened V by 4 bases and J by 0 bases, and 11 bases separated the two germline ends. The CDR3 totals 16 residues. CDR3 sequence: CASSTGRTSGANVLTF. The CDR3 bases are TGCGCCAGCAGCACGGGACGGACCTCTGGGGCCAACGTCCTGACTTTC.

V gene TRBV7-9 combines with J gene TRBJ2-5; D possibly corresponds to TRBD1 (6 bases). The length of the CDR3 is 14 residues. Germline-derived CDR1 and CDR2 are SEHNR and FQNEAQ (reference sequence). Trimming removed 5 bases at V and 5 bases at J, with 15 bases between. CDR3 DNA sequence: TGTGCCAGCAGCCAACGACAGGCCGTGGAGACCCAGTACTTC. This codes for CASSQRQAVETQYF.

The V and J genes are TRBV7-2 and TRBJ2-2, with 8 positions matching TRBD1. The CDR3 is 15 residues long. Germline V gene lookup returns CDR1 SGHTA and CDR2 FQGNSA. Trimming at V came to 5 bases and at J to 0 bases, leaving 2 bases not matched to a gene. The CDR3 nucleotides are TGTGCCAGCAGCCGGGACAGGACGAACACCGGGGAGCTGTTTTTT. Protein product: CASSRDRTNTGELFF.

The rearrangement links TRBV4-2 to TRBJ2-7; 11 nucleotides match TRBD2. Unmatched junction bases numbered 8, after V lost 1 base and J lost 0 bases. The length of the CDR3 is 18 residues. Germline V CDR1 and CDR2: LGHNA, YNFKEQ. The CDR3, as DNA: TGTGCCAGCAGCCAAGTGCTAGCGGGGGGCCCGAGCTCCTACGAGCAGTACTTC. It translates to CASSQVLAGGPSSYEQYF.

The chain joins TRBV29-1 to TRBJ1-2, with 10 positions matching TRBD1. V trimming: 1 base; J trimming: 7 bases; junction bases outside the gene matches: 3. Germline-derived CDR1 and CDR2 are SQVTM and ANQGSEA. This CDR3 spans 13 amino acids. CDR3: CSVEGGTGVGYTF. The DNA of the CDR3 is TGCAGCGTTGAAGGGGGGACAGGGGTTGGCTACACCTTC.

The CDR3 nucleotides are TGTGCCAGCAGCCCCCAGGGACAGGGGGAGGCTTTCTTT. Its protein is CASSPQGQGEAFF. The chain uses TRBV11-2 and TRBJ1-1, with 11 bases lining up with TRBD1. The germline V gene has CDR1 SGHAT and CDR2 FQNNGV. CDR3 length equals 13 residues. J lost 11 bases, V lost 5 bases, and 7 bases had no gene match. Full variable domain (outside the CDR3, taken from reference TRBV11-2 and TRBJ1-1): EAGVAQSPRYKIIEKRQSVAFWCNPISGHATLYWYQQILGQGPKLLIQFQNNGVVDDSQLPKDRFSAERLKGVDSTLKIQPAKLEDSAVYLCASSPQGQGEAFFGQGTRLTVV.

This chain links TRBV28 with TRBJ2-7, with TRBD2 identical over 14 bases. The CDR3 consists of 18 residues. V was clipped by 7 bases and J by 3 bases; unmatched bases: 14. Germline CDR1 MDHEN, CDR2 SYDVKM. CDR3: CASTTGLAGAKSNYEQYF. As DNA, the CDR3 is TGTGCCAGCACCACGGGACTAGCGGGAGCCAAATCAAACTACGAGCAGTACTTC.

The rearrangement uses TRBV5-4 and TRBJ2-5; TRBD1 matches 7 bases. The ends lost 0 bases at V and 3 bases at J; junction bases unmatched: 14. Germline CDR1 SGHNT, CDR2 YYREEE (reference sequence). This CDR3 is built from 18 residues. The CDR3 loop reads CASSLGRGPGTPKETQYF. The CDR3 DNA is TGTGCCAGCAGCTTGGGAAGGGGGCCAGGGACCCCAAAAGAGACCCAGTACTTC.

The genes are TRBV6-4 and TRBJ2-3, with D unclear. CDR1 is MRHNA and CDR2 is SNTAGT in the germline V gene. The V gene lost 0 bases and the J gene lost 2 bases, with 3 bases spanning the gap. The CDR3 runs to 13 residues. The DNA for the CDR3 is TGTGCCAGCAGTGACTCCGACACAGATACGCAGTATTTT. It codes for CASSDSDTDTQYF.